Sequencing of this T cell receptor (beta chain) was carried out in a study of OX40 agonist ivuxolimab in advanced cancers. CDR1 is KGHSH and CDR2 is LQKENI in the germline V gene. The ends lost 5 bases at V and 8 bases at J; junction bases unmatched: 5. This CDR3 contains 14 residues. This clone is labeled medium-sized. The assay was immunoSEQ multiplex PCR, and TCRdb's table has in-frame clones only and misses some. This table holds 30,000 to 40,000 clones, approximately 90% found once. The receptor's source is an adult with an advanced solid tumor such as melanoma, head and neck, liver or kidney cancer. The rearrangement uses TRBV18 and TRBJ2-2, with TRBD1 identical over 10 bases. The source material was CD4+ or CD8+ T cells sorted from blood, sampled in a trial of the OX40 agonist ivuxolimab. The CDR3 protein is CASSSRQGAGELFF. The CDR3 bases are TGTGCCAGCTCATCCCGACAGGGGGCTGGGGAGCTGTTTTTT.